These 10 T cell receptor beta chains share one sample of origin, sequenced in a study of spatial heterogeneity in lung cancer. Overall study findings and caveats: Tumor mutation counts were tracked by expanded intratumoral alpha and beta TCR counts.

Time point specified: sample taken at primary tumor resection. TCRdb used MiXCR to reprocess the 5' RACE reads, holding one entry per CDR3 protein. This table has over 6,000 distinct CDR3 sequences, over 10% appearing once. Antigens of these TCRs are unknown. This sample comprised lung tumor tissue, obtained at surgery. All receptors derive from a male donor with early-stage non-small cell lung cancer.

A note on this clonotype: The size of this beta chain means little, since it is a stray read in a library made for alpha chains. The CDR3 here is CASKTGINTEAFF. CDR3 nucleotide sequence: TGCGCCAGCAAGACAGGGATAAACACTGAAGCTTTCTTT. This rearrangement joins TRBV5-1 to TRBJ1-1; 7 bases map to TRBD1. The CDR3 totals 13 residues. V lost 6 bases, J lost 2 bases, and 4 bases stayed unmatched. CDR1 SGHRS and CDR2 YFSETQ come from the germline V gene.

This clonotype is judged medium-sized. The size of this beta chain means little, since it is a stray read in a library made for alpha chains. The chain uses TRBV6-1 and TRBJ1-1; no reliable D call. Between the trimmed V and J ends, which lost 7 bases and 0 bases, there was a span of 18 bases. Germline V lookup: CDR1 MNHNS, CDR2 SASEGT. The length of the CDR3 is 16 residues. The chain's CDR3 is CASMDRLKGMNTEAFF. CDR3 nucleotides: TGTGCCAGCATGGATAGGCTGAAAGGGATGAACACTGAAGCTTTCTTT.

On this clonotype: This beta chain is a stray read from a library made for alpha chains; its abundance is not meaningful. The CDR3 sequence: CASSGTGTTSYEQYF. CDR3 bases: TGTGCCAGTAGTGGGACCGGGACAACGTCTTACGAGCAGTACTTC. The genes are TRBV19 and TRBJ2-7, with D possibly being TRBD1 (6 bases). Germline V gene sequence: CDR1 LNHDA, CDR2 SQIVND (reference sequence). The CDR3 extends over 15 amino acids. V was trimmed by 5 bases and J by 4 bases, leaving 18 bases between them.

This clonotype is categorized as medium-sized. With the library built for alpha chains, this beta chain is off target and its frequency is not meaningful. The CDR3 bases are TGTGCCAGCAGTAGAAACAGGGACGGGGAGCTGTTTTTT. Translated, it gives CASSRNRDGELFF. The V and J genes are TRBV6-1 and TRBJ2-2, with TRBD1 as a possible D gene (6 bases). The V end was cut by 5 bases, the J end by 7 bases, with 11 bases between. Looked up from germline, CDR1 is MNHNS and CDR2 is SASEGT. The CDR3 covers 13 residues.

This clonotype is judged medium-sized. Little can be read into the size of this beta chain, an off-target read in a library designed for alpha chains. The chain links TRBV4-1 to TRBJ2-7, with 7 nucleotides matching TRBD1. V shed 5 bases, J shed 5 bases, and the junction held 12 bases outside the gene matches. The CDR3 runs to 15 residues. Germline CDR1 reads MGHRA; CDR2 reads YSYEKL. The CDR3 loop reads CASSVTGAASDEQYV. CDR3 sequence (DNA): TGCGCCAGCAGCGTTACAGGGGCCGCGTCGGACGAGCAGTACGTC.

This clonotype was seen at least ten times. This beta chain slipped into a library made for alpha chains as a stray read, so its size is not meaningful. The CDR3 region is CASSFRTGRLNTEAFF. The CDR3 DNA reads as TGTGCCAGCAGCTTTAGGACAGGTCGGTTGAACACTGAAGCTTTCTTT. The V gene is TRBV7-8, the J gene TRBJ1-1; 7 nucleotides line up with TRBD1. The trim removed 3 bases at V and 0 bases at J, leaving 7 bases unmatched. The germline gives CDR1 SGHVS, CDR2 FQNEAQ. The CDR3 loop spans 16 amino acids.

By frequency in the sample, this clonotype is medium-sized (0.01 to 0.1%). This beta chain appears as a stray read in a library generated for alpha chains; its size is not informative. DNA of the CDR3: TGCGCCAGCAGCTTTCGACTAGCGGTCTACAATGAGCAGTTCTTC. This gives the protein CASSFRLAVYNEQFF. The chain uses TRBV5-1 and TRBJ2-1; 9 bases align to TRBD2. V lost 2 bases to trimming and J lost 3 bases; unmatched junction nucleotides: 3. CDR3 size: 15 residues. Germline V lookup: CDR1 SGHRS, CDR2 YFSETQ.

Regarding this clonotype: Because the library targeted alpha chains, this beta chain is an off-target read whose size means little. V is TRBV4-1 and J is TRBJ1-1; no definite D call. The V and J ends lost 3 bases and 0 bases respectively, with 11 bases between them. Germline values: CDR1 MGHRA, CDR2 YSYEKL. This CDR3 contains 15 residues. DNA of the CDR3: TGCGCCAGCAGCCATCCCGGCAGATTGAACACTGAAGCTTTCTTT. It specifies CASSHPGRLNTEAFF.

By sample fraction, this clonotype is medium-sized. This beta chain appears as a stray read in a library generated for alpha chains; its size is not informative. The chain links TRBV10-3 to TRBJ1-2; no reliable D call. Germline lookup yields CDR1 ENHRY and CDR2 SYGVKD. This CDR3 has 13 residues. The CDR3 region has the DNA TGTGCAGCGTCTCCGGCAGGAGACTATGGCTACACCTTC. This translates into CAASPAGDYGYTF.

This clonotype was picked up many times. Because this beta chain is a stray read in a library intended to capture alpha chains, its abundance should not be given much weight. V is TRBV27 and J is TRBJ2-7, with a weak D call TRBD1 (5 bases). The CDR3 has 12 residues. CDR1 and CDR2 (germline): MNHEY, SMNVEV (reference sequence). Trimming removed 5 bases at V and 2 bases at J, with 7 bases between. The CDR3 DNA reads as TGTGCCAGCAGTGACAGTGCCTACGAGCAGTACTTC. It yields the protein CASSDSAYEQYF.